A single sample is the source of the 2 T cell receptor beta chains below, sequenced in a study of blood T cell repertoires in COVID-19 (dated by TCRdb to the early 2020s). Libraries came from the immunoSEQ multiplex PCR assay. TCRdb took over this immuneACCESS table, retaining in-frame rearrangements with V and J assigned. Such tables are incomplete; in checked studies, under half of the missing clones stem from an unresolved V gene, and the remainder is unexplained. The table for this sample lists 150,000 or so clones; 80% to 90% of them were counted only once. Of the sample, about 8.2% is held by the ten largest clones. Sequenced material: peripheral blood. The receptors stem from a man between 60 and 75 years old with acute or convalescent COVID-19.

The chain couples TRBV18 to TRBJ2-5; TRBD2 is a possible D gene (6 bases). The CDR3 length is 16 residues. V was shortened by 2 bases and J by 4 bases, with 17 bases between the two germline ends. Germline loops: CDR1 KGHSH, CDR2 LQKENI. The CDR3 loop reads CASSPRMAAGGETQYF. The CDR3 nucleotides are TGTGCCAGCTCACCAAGGATGGCGGCCGGGGGAGAGACCCAGTACTTC.

CDR3 region: CASSFTLNTEAFF. The CDR3 DNA sequence: TGCGCCAGCAGCTTCACACTGAACACTGAAGCTTTCTTT. The V gene is TRBV5-1, the J gene TRBJ1-1; D is uncertain. Trimming pared 2 bases from V and 0 bases from J, leaving 5 bases between. Germline lookup yields CDR1 SGHRS and CDR2 YFSETQ. The CDR3 consists of 13 residues.